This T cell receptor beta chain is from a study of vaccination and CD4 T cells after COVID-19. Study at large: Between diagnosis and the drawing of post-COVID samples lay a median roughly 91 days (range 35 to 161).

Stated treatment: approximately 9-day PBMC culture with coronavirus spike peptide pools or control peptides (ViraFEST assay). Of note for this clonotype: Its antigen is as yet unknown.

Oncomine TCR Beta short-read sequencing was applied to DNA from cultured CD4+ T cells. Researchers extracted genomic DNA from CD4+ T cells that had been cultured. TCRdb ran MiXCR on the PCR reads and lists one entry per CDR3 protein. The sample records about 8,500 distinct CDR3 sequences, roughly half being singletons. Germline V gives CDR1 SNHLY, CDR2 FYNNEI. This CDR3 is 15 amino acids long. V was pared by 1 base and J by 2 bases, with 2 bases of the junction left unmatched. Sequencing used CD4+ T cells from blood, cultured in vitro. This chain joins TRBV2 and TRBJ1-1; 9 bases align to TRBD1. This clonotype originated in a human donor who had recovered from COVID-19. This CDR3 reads CASSEVTGGNTEAFF. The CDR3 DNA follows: TGTGCCAGCAGTGAAGTGACAGGGGGAAACACTGAAGCTTTCTTT.